The rows below give T cell receptor beta chains drawn from one sample of a study of Graves' ophthalmopathy and Graves' hyperthyroidism. A single record per CDR3 protein comes from TCRdb applying MiXCR to the multiplex PCR reads. The sample consists of hundreds of thousands of distinct CDR3 sequences, 35% to 45% of them appearing once. The sequenced sample was peripheral blood. All receptors derive from an adult man with Graves' ophthalmopathy. CDR3s include the opening cysteine and the closing phenylalanine or tryptophan. A D gene is named only where the DNA matches it firmly. Not all rows give a size; the values are once, few, many and, for expanded clones, a class.

V gene: TRBV6-5
clone size: many
D gene: NA
J gene: TRBJ1-1
CDR3 DNA: TGTGCCAGCAGTTACCAGGGAGGCACTGAAGCTTTCTTT
CDR3 protein: CASSYQGGTEAFF

V gene: TRBV7-6
clone size: NA
D gene: NA
J gene: TRBJ1-5
CDR3 DNA: TGTGCCAGCAGCTTCAGCCCGAGACAGTCGAGCAATCAGCCCCAGCATTTT
CDR3 protein: CASSFSPRQSSNQPQHF

V gene: TRBV5-6
clone size: many
D gene: NA
J gene: TRBJ1-4
CDR3 DNA: TGTGCCAGCAGCTTGTGGCAGCCTAATGAAAAACTGTTTTTT
CDR3 protein: CASSLWQPNEKLFF

V gene: TRBV19
clone size: NA
D gene: NA
J gene: TRBJ2-3
CDR3 DNA: TGTGCCAGTAGTGTCGGACAGAACACAGATACGCAGTATTTT
CDR3 protein: CASSVGQNTDTQYF

V gene: TRBV20-1
clone size: many
D gene: TRBD1
J gene: TRBJ2-5
CDR3 DNA: TGCAGTGCCGGGGGACAGGGCTACGAGACCCAGTACTTC
CDR3 protein: CSAGGQGYETQYF

V gene: TRBV25-1
clone size: few
D gene: NA
J gene: TRBJ2-1
CDR3 DNA: TGTGCCAGCAGTGAGAACAATGAGCAGTTCTTC
CDR3 protein: CASSENNEQFF

V gene: TRBV19
clone size: many
D gene: NA
J gene: TRBJ2-7
CDR3 DNA: TGTGCCAGTAGTATAGGTTGGGAGCAGTACTTC
CDR3 protein: CASSIGWEQYF

V gene: TRBV5-8
clone size: few
D gene: TRBD2
J gene: TRBJ2-7
CDR3 DNA: TGTGCCAGCAGCTTGGGCGGACTAGCGGGGGGGATGTACGAGCAGTACTTC
CDR3 protein: CASSLGGLAGGMYEQYF

V gene: TRBV24-1
clone size: few
D gene: NA
J gene: TRBJ2-1
CDR3 DNA: TGTGCCACCAGTGATATCCGCAATGAGCAGTTCTTC
CDR3 protein: CATSDIRNEQFF

V gene: TRBV29-1
clone size: NA
D gene: TRBD1
J gene: TRBJ1-2
CDR3 DNA: TGCAGCGCGGCTGGACAGGGTGGTGGCTACACCTTC
CDR3 protein: CSAAGQGGGYTF

V gene: TRBV7-6
clone size: many
D gene: NA
J gene: TRBJ2-7
CDR3 DNA: TGTGCCAGCAGCTTAAATCGCGGCGAGCAGTACTTC
CDR3 protein: CASSLNRGEQYF

V gene: TRBV7-6
clone size: many
D gene: TRBD1
J gene: TRBJ1-1
CDR3 DNA: TGTGCCAGCAGCTCGCAACACAGGGGCGGAACTGAAGCTTTCTTT
CDR3 protein: CASSSQHRGGTEAFF

V gene: TRBV9
clone size: many
D gene: NA
J gene: TRBJ1-5
CDR3 DNA: TGTGCCAGCAGCGTAGACCATGGCAATCAGCCCCAGCATTTT
CDR3 protein: CASSVDHGNQPQHF

V gene: TRBV7-2
clone size: many
D gene: TRBD1
J gene: TRBJ2-7
CDR3 DNA: TGTGCCAGCAGCCTGGCCGGGACAGCCTACGAGCAGTACTTC
CDR3 protein: CASSLAGTAYEQYF

V gene: TRBV3-1
clone size: many
D gene: NA
J gene: TRBJ1-1
CDR3 DNA: TGTGCCAGCAGCCCCCCCTGGGATGACACTGAAGCTTTCTTT
CDR3 protein: CASSPPWDDTEAFF

V gene: TRBV5-1
clone size: NA
D gene: NA
J gene: TRBJ2-5
CDR3 DNA: TGCGCCAGCAGCGTGGGCCACACAGAGACCCAGTACTTC
CDR3 protein: CASSVGHTETQYF

V gene: TRBV2
clone size: many
D gene: TRBD2
J gene: TRBJ2-7
CDR3 DNA: TGTGCCATAATTCAGCGGGAGTATGCAGGCGAGCAGTACTTC
CDR3 protein: CAIIQREYAGEQYF

V gene: TRBV19
clone size: many
D gene: NA
J gene: TRBJ1-2
CDR3 DNA: TGTGCCAGTAGGGTCGGAACTAACTATGGCTACACCTTC
CDR3 protein: CASRVGTNYGYTF

V gene: TRBV10-3
clone size: NA
D gene: TRBD1
J gene: TRBJ1-1
CDR3 DNA: TGTGCCAGCAGTTACTCGGGGCACAGGGGGAACACTGAAGCTTTCTTT
CDR3 protein: CASSYSGHRGNTEAFF

V gene: TRBV12-3/TRBV12-4
clone size: few
D gene: NA
J gene: TRBJ1-6
CDR3 DNA: TGTGCCAGCAGTTTGCACGGAGTGACAGAATCACCCCTCCACTTT
CDR3 protein: CASSLHGVTESPLHF